Below are 15 T cell receptor beta chains sequenced from a single sample in a study of blood T cell repertoires in COVID-19. The data were produced by immunoSEQ multiplex PCR, yet TCRdb's version contains in-frame clones alone and is incomplete. The sample contains some 380,000 clones, approximately 86% of which appear only once. The sample comprised PBMCs or T cells enriched from blood (not recorded which). The receptors come from a woman in her forties with acute COVID-19.

The chain employs TRBV11-2 and TRBJ2-7; 9 bases agree with TRBD1. Germline CDR1 SGHAT, CDR2 FQNNGV. After removal of 6 bases from V and 2 bases from J, the junction contained 5 bases not matched to a gene. There are 14 residues in the CDR3. CDR3 protein: CASRQYRGPYEQYF. CDR3 DNA sequence: TGTGCCAGCAGACAATACAGGGGGCCCTACGAGCAGTACTTC.

This chain joins TRBV7-2 and TRBJ1-1; 7 nucleotides align to TRBD1. CDR3 size: 12 residues. Germline V gene lookup returns CDR1 SGHTA and CDR2 FQGNSA. V lost 5 bases, J lost 6 bases, and 3 bases stayed unmatched. Here the CDR3 DNA reads TGTGCCAGCAGCGTCGACAGGGCTGAAGCTTTCTTT. Its translation is CASSVDRAEAFF.

V usage is TRBV29-1 and J usage is TRBJ1-4; D is unresolved. Per germline, CDR1 SQVTM and CDR2 ANQGSEA. V was cut by 7 bases and J by 4 bases, with 7 bases left in between. The CDR3 sequence is 11 residues long. The CDR3 reads CSGGYNEKLFF. For the CDR3, the DNA is TGCAGCGGGGGTTATAATGAAAAACTGTTTTTT.

V and J are TRBV5-6 and TRBJ2-1; 12 nucleotides match TRBD2. Trimming cost V 4 bases and J 4 bases; bases outside gene matches: 6. Looked up from germline, CDR1 is SGHDT and CDR2 is YYEEEE. The CDR3 is 16 residues long. The CDR3 sequence is CASSPTSGGPYNEQFF. DNA of the CDR3: TGTGCCAGCAGCCCAACTAGCGGGGGGCCGTACAATGAGCAGTTCTTC.

This clone occurred many times. The chain employs TRBV18 and TRBJ1-5, with 10 bases aligning to TRBD1. The V gene end was trimmed by 6 bases and the J gene end by 1 base; junction bases not matched to a gene: 6. The CDR3 is made up of 16 amino acids. Germline V CDR1 and CDR2: KGHSH, LQKENI. The CDR3 sequence: CASSTRDRGSNQPQHF. The CDR3 nucleotides read TGTGCCAGCTCGACCCGGGACAGGGGAAGCAATCAGCCCCAGCATTTT. Combining the CDR3 with reference TRBV18 and TRBJ1-5 gives the whole variable domain NAGVMQNPRHLVRRRGQEARLRCSPMKGHSHVYWYRQLPEEGLKFMVYLQKENIIDESGMPKERFSAEFPKEGPSILRIQQVVRGDSAAYFCASSTRDRGSNQPQHFGDGTRLSIL.

The J gene is TRBJ2-1, the V gene TRBV7-9; a possible D gene is TRBD2 (6 bases). The CDR3 runs 18 residues. CDR1 and CDR2 from the germline V gene are SEHNR and FQNEAQ (reference sequence). With 5 bases removed from V and 0 bases from J, the gap between germline ends came to 20 bases. This CDR3 reads CASSVHLGRGNSYNEQFF. DNA for the CDR3: TGTGCCAGCAGCGTCCACTTGGGGCGGGGTAACTCCTACAATGAGCAGTTCTTC. Full variable domain (outside the CDR3, taken from reference TRBV7-9 and TRBJ2-1): DTGVSQNPRHKITKRGQNVTFRCDPISEHNRLYWYRQTLGQGPEFLTYFQNEAQLEKSRLLSDRFSAERPKGSFSTLEIQRTEQGDSAMYLCASSVHLGRGNSYNEQFFGPGTRLTVL.

V is TRBV29-1 and J is TRBJ1-1; 7 bases are shared with TRBD1. This CDR3 is built from 12 residues. Germline CDR1 SQVTM, CDR2 ANQGSEA. The junction had 2 bases not matched to a gene; V was cut back by 7 bases and J by 0 bases. The chain's CDR3 is CSGQGLNTEAFF. CDR3 nucleotides: TGCAGCGGACAGGGACTGAACACTGAAGCTTTCTTT. The entire variable domain, with the rest obtained from reference TRBV29-1 and TRBJ1-1, is as follows: SAVISQKPSRDICQRGTSLTIQCQVDSQVTMMFWYRQQPGQSLTLIATANQGSEATYESGFVIDKFPISRPNLTFSTLTVSNMSPEDSSIYLCSGQGLNTEAFFGQGTRLTVV.

This chain joins TRBV6-6 and TRBJ2-7; no firm D call. Between the trimmed V and J ends, which lost 0 bases and 0 bases, there was a span of 12 bases. The CDR3 contains 16 residues. The germline gives CDR1 MNHNY, CDR2 SVGAGI (reference sequence). The CDR3 nucleotides read TGTGCCAGCAGTTACTCGCCCACTCCGAGCTCCTACGAGCAGTACTTC. This codes for CASSYSPTPSSYEQYF.

V gene TRBV6-5 combines with J gene TRBJ1-2, with 8 bases lining up with TRBD1. This CDR3 is built from 14 residues. Losses at the gene ends were 6 bases for V and 1 base for J; bases not matched to a gene: 4. CDR1 and CDR2 (germline): MNHEY, SVGAGI. This CDR3 is CASSLDRGNYGYTF. Here the CDR3 DNA reads TGTGCCAGCAGCTTAGACAGGGGTAACTATGGCTACACCTTC.

This chain links TRBV4-1 with TRBJ2-7; no reliable D call. The V gene's germline CDR1 is MGHRA and CDR2 YSYEKL. This CDR3 comprises 16 residues. Trimming left V 0 bases short and J 0 bases short, with 12 bases between. The CDR3 here is CASSQEYPRGSYEQYF. As DNA, the CDR3 is TGCGCCAGCAGCCAAGAATATCCCAGAGGCTCCTACGAGCAGTACTTC.

J is TRBJ1-2 and V is TRBV7-8, with 7 bases identical to TRBD1. After removal of 1 base from V and 7 bases from J, the junction contained 9 bases not matched to a gene. The V gene's germline CDR1 is SGHVS and CDR2 FQNEAQ. The CDR3 loop spans 15 amino acids. In nucleotides, the CDR3 is TGTGCCAGCAGCTTAGTCGTCAGGGGGTTGGGTGGCTACACCTTC. Protein product: CASSLVVRGLGGYTF.

This chain links TRBV3-1 (or the pseudogene TRBV3-2) with TRBJ2-5, with a tentative D call TRBD2 (6 bases). With 4 bases removed from V and 0 bases from J, the gap between germline ends came to 15 bases. The CDR3 extends over 16 amino acids. CDR1 and CDR2 from the germline V gene are LGHDT and YNNKEL (reference sequence). The CDR3 sequence: CASSPNLAPYQETQYF. As DNA, the CDR3 is TGTGCCAGCAGCCCCAACCTAGCGCCGTACCAAGAGACCCAGTACTTC.

The chain is built from TRBV11-2 and TRBJ2-7, with D possibly being TRBD1 (5 bases). The CDR3 totals 11 residues. Trimming removed 8 bases from V and 3 bases from J, with 8 bases in between. CDR1 SGHAT and CDR2 FQNNGV come from the germline V gene. The CDR3 sequence is CASGQSYEQYF. In nucleotides, the CDR3 is TGTGCCAGCGGACAAAGCTACGAGCAGTACTTC.

The chain uses TRBV4-1 and TRBJ2-3; no firm D call. There are 12 residues in the CDR3. Germline V gene sequence: CDR1 MGHRA, CDR2 YSYEKL. Trimming removed 4 bases at V and 4 bases at J, with 6 bases between. CDR3 region: CASSPRADTQYF. CDR3 bases: TGCGCCAGCAGCCCTCGTGCAGATACGCAGTATTTT.

On this clone itself: The identical CDR3 is also encoded by other nucleotide sequences in the sample. The CDR3 nucleotides read TGTGCCAGCTCCCGGACAGAGAACACTGAAGCTTTCTTT. It encodes CASSRTENTEAFF. The chain couples TRBV18 to TRBJ1-1, with a weak D call TRBD1 (6 bases). The CDR3 totals 13 residues. Trimming pared 6 bases from V and 1 base from J, leaving 9 bases between. Germline V lookup: CDR1 KGHSH, CDR2 LQKENI. The entire variable domain, with the rest obtained from reference TRBV18 and TRBJ1-1, is as follows: NAGVMQNPRHLVRRRGQEARLRCSPMKGHSHVYWYRQLPEEGLKFMVYLQKENIIDESGMPKERFSAEFPKEGPSILRIQQVVRGDSAAYFCASSRTENTEAFFGQGTRLTVV.